Below, 15 T cell receptor beta chains from the same sample are listed, as sequenced in a study of response to subunit inactivated influenza vaccine. TCRdb analysed the RT-PCR reads with MiXCR anew, one entry per CDR3 protein. Among 500,000 to 750,000 distinct CDR3 sequences listed, less than 15% were seen once. Material: PBMCs from blood, obtained approximately 12 days after vaccination. The source is a man aged 50 to 60 who received an inactivated influenza vaccine.

This clonotype was counted at least ten times. The V and J genes are TRBV7-6 and TRBJ2-2; unclear D gene. The germline gives CDR1 SGHVS, CDR2 FNYEAQ. V lost 5 bases to trimming and J lost 1 base, with 5 bases between them. This CDR3 has 13 amino acids. CDR3 loop: CASSHLNTGELFF. The CDR3 DNA sequence: TGTGCCAGCAGCCATCTGAACACCGGGGAGCTGTTTTTT.

CDR3 bases: TGTGCCAGCAGCTCATATGGATTAGGGGGCAATGAGCAGTTCTTC. This translates into CASSSYGLGGNEQFF. The chain joins TRBV11-2 to TRBJ2-1; tentatively, D is TRBD1 (6 bases). This CDR3 is built from 15 residues. CDR1 is SGHAT and CDR2 is FQNNGV in the germline V gene. Trimming left V 4 bases short and J 6 bases short, with 16 bases between. Complete variable domain (other parts from reference TRBV11-2 and TRBJ2-1): EAGVAQSPRYKIIEKRQSVAFWCNPISGHATLYWYQQILGQGPKLLIQFQNNGVVDDSQLPKDRFSAERLKGVDSTLKIQPAKLEDSAVYLCASSSYGLGGNEQFFGPGTRLTVL.

This rearrangement joins TRBV24-1 to TRBJ2-2; perhaps TRBD2 as D (5 bases). V was trimmed by 4 bases and J by 4 bases, leaving 12 bases between them. Per the germline V gene, CDR1 is KGHDR and CDR2 is SFDVKD. CDR3 length: 15 residues. Here the CDR3 DNA reads TGTGCCACCAGTGAGGATAGCGACGTCACCGGGGAGCTGTTTTTT. Its protein is CATSEDSDVTGELFF.

CDR3 sequence: CSVGTSTLSYNEQFF. The CDR3 DNA reads as TGCAGCGTCGGGACTAGCACTCTTTCCTACAATGAGCAGTTCTTC. The chain links TRBV29-1 to TRBJ2-1; 9 bases fit TRBD2. V shed 6 bases and J 1 base; nucleotides not matched to a gene: 7. The germline CDR1 and CDR2 sequences are SQVTM and ANQGSEA. The CDR3 sequence is 15 residues long.

The gene calls are TRBV20-1 and TRBJ2-5, with 8 nucleotides matching TRBD2. Germline V gene data show CDR1 as DFQATT and CDR2 as SNEGSKA (reference sequence). CDR3 size: 13 residues. Trimming at V came to 6 bases and at J to 5 bases, leaving 8 bases not matched to a gene. The CDR3: CSARSGGRETQYF. CDR3 nucleotide sequence: TGCAGTGCGAGGTCGGGGGGGCGGGAGACCCAGTACTTC.

The rearrangement links TRBV12-3 or TRBV12-4 to TRBJ2-4; D is possibly TRBD1 or TRBD2 (5 bases each). CDR3 size: 14 residues. Trimming shortened V by 3 bases and J by 8 bases, and 14 bases separated the two germline ends. CDR3 in DNA: TGTGCCAGCAGTTTCGGGACCAGTAACTACATTCAGTACTTC. Translated, it gives CASSFGTSNYIQYF.

This clonotype was observed a handful of times. This sequence joins TRBV11-2 and TRBJ2-2, with D perhaps TRBD2 (5 bases). V shed 7 bases and J shed 7 bases, with 16 bases lying between them. The CDR3 covers 14 residues. Germline V gene lookup returns CDR1 SGHAT and CDR2 FQNNGV. CDR3 region: CASTTGIRGGELFF. The CDR3 region has the DNA TGTGCCAGCACAACGGGGATACGGGGCGGGGAGCTGTTTTTT.

The chain joins TRBV10-3 to TRBJ2-5; TRBD1 is a possible D gene (6 bases). CDR3 length: 13 residues. Trimming removed 5 bases at V and 2 bases at J, with 9 bases between. From germline, CDR1 is ENHRY and CDR2 SYGVKD. The CDR3: CAISPGTQETQYF. The CDR3 DNA follows: TGTGCCATCAGTCCCGGGACACAAGAGACCCAGTACTTC.

This clonotype was seen more than once but under ten times. The rearrangement uses TRBV7-8 and TRBJ2-5; 10 bases map to TRBD2. V gave up 4 bases and J gave up 5 bases; unmatched junction bases: 7. CDR1 is SGHVS, CDR2 FQNEAQ, per germline. The CDR3 consists of 15 residues. The CDR3 DNA is TGTGCCAGCAGCTCAATAGCGGGGGGCCTTGAGACCCAGTACTTC. Protein product: CASSSIAGGLETQYF.

The J gene is TRBJ1-4, the V gene TRBV12-3 or TRBV12-4, with 8 bases matching TRBD1. V lost 3 bases, J lost 7 bases, and 7 bases stayed unmatched. This CDR3 region has 15 residues. CDR3 DNA: TGTGCCAGCAGTTTGAACCGACAGGGGAGTGAAAAACTGTTTTTT. Amino acids: CASSLNRQGSEKLFF.

This clonotype was found a few times. J is TRBJ2-7 and V is TRBV20-1, with 9 bases fitting TRBD2. In germline, CDR1 is DFQATT, CDR2 SNEGSKA (reference sequence). The CDR3 loop spans 18 amino acids. Losses at the gene ends were 5 bases for V and 2 bases for J; bases not matched to a gene: 19. The CDR3 reads CSALPLVQTSGYTYEQYF. The CDR3 nucleotides are TGCAGTGCTCTGCCGCTCGTCCAGACTAGCGGTTATACCTACGAGCAGTACTTC.

Only one count was recorded for this clonotype. The chain has TRBV4-1 and TRBJ1-5; D is possibly TRBD1 (6 bases). The V gene lost 1 base and the J gene lost 6 bases, with 16 bases spanning the gap. Germline CDR1 and CDR2: MGHRA and YSYEKL. The CDR3 is 16 residues long. The CDR3 loop reads CASSQAGHRGIQPQHF. CDR3 in DNA: TGCGCCAGCAGCCAAGCGGGACACCGGGGGATTCAGCCCCAGCATTTT.

The V gene is TRBV5-5, the J gene TRBJ2-5, with D tentatively TRBD1 or TRBD2 (5 bases each). The CDR3 runs to 15 residues. Germline assignment: CDR1 SGHKS and CDR2 YYEKEE (reference sequence). Between the trimmed V and J ends, which lost 0 bases and 4 bases, there was a span of 13 bases. The CDR3 protein is CASSLVNGGAETQYF. The CDR3 DNA reads TGTGCCAGCAGCTTGGTTAATGGGGGTGCAGAGACCCAGTACTTC.

This clonotype was seen only a few times. This chain connects TRBV10-2 to TRBJ2-7; D remains ambiguous. V was cut by 6 bases and J by 7 bases, with 16 bases left in between. CDR3 length equals 13 residues. CDR1 and CDR2 (germline): WSHSY, SAAADI. CDR3 amino acids: CASRGLLTGEQYF. CDR3 in DNA: TGCGCCAGCAGGGGGTTATTAACGGGTGAGCAGTACTTC.

The rearrangement joins TRBV5-1 to TRBJ2-5; 12 nucleotides agree with TRBD2. The CDR3 is made up of 15 amino acids. Germline trimming cut 4 bases from V and 4 bases from J; bases unmatched to any gene: 5. CDR1 is SGHRS and CDR2 is YFSETQ in the germline V gene. The DNA of the CDR3 is TGCGCCAGCAGCGGTGGACTAGCGGGACCAGAGACCCAGTACTTC. It is translated as CASSGGLAGPETQYF.